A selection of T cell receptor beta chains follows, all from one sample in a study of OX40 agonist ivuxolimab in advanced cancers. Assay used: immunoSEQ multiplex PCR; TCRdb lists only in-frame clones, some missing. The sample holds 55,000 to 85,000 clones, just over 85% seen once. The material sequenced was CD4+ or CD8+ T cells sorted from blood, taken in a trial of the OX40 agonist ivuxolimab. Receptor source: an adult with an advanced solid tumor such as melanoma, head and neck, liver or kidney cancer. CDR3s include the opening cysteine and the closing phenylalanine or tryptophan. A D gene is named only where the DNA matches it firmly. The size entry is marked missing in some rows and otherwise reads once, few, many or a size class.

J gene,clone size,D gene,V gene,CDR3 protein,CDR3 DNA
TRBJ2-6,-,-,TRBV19,CASTPGQLRANVLTF,TGTGCCAGTACCCCCGGGCAGCTACGGGCCAACGTCCTGACTTTC
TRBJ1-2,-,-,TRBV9,CASSVQGNYGYTF,TGTGCCAGCAGCGTCCAGGGCAACTATGGCTACACCTTC
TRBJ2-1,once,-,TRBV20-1,CSAMRGAEQFF,TGCAGTGCTATGAGGGGGGCTGAGCAGTTCTTC
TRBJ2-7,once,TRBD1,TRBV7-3,CASSPTGAYEQYF,TGTGCCAGCAGCCCGACAGGGGCCTACGAGCAGTACTTC
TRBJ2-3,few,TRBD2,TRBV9,CASSVRSGALPSTDTQYF,TGTGCCAGCAGCGTTCGTAGCGGGGCCCTTCCTAGCACAGATACGCAGTATTTT
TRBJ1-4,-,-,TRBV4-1,CASSQGKGDEKLFF,TGCGCCAGCAGCCAAGGGAAGGGGGATGAAAAACTGTTTTTT
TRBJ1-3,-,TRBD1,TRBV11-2,CASSLDRAGNTIYF,TGTGCCAGCAGCTTGGACAGGGCTGGAAACACCATATATTTT
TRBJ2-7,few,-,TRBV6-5,CASSYSGRGPYEQYF,TGTGCCAGCAGTTACTCGGGTAGGGGACCCTACGAGCAGTACTTC
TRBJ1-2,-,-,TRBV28,CASIPQGNYGYTF,TGTGCCAGCATTCCACAGGGAAATTATGGCTACACCTTC
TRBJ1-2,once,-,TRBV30,CAWSPGDYGYTF,TGTGCCTGGAGTCCGGGGGACTATGGCTACACCTTC
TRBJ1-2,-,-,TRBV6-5,CASSYFRGSNYGYTF,TGTGCCAGCAGTTACTTTCGCGGTTCTAACTATGGCTACACCTTC
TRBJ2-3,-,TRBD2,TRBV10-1,CASSARLAGNTDTQYF,TGCGCCAGCAGCGCCAGACTAGCGGGGAACACAGATACGCAGTATTTT
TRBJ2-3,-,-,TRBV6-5,CASGSRGMPDTQYF,TGTGCCAGCGGATCCCGAGGCATGCCAGATACGCAGTATTTT
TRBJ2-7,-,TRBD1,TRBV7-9,CASSSGDRAGEQYF,TGTGCCAGCAGCTCCGGGGACAGGGCGGGCGAGCAGTACTTC
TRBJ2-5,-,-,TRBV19,CASSITRGGTKTQYF,TGTGCCAGTAGTATCACCCGAGGGGGGACGAAGACCCAGTACTTC
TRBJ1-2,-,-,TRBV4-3,CASSALSQMNYGYTF,TGCGCCAGCAGCGCACTATCCCAGATGAACTATGGCTACACCTTC
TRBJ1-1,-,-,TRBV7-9,CASNGRQMNTEAFF,TGTGCCAGCAACGGCCGACAGATGAACACTGAAGCTTTCTTT
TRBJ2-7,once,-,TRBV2,CASRMGALSYEQYF,TGTGCCAGCAGGATGGGGGCACTATCCTACGAGCAGTACTTC
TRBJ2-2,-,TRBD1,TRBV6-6,CASTTARGLGTGELFF,TGTGCCAGCACTACTGCCAGGGGGCTCGGCACCGGGGAGCTGTTTTTT
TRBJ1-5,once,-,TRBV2,CASSRQANNQPQHF,TGTGCCAGCAGTCGACAGGCAAATAATCAGCCCCAGCATTTT
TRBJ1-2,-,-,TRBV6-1,CASSESVRYGYTF,TGTGCCAGCAGTGAAAGCGTGCGCTATGGCTACACCTTC
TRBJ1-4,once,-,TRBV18,CASSPPDGGATNEKLFF,TGTGCCAGCTCACCCCCCGATGGGGGGGCAACTAATGAAAAACTGTTTTTT
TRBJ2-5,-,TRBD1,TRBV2,CASSQRTGWETQYF,TGTGCCAGCAGCCAACGGACAGGGTGGGAGACCCAGTACTTC
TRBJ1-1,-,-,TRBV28,CASTTLNTEAFF,TGTGCCAGCACCACATTGAACACTGAAGCTTTCTTT
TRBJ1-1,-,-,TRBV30,CAWSVRGRTEAFF,TGTGCCTGGAGTGTACGGGGCCGGACTGAAGCTTTCTTT